These T cell receptor beta chains were read from a single sample in a study of cytotoxic CD8 clonotypes in ibrutinib-treated CLL. Measured with immunoSEQ multiplex PCR; TCRdb has only the in-frame clones, and not every one. The sample lists about 310,000 clones; 70% to 80% were seen once. Specimen: PBMCs, collected before ibrutinib treatment. Receptors originate from a human donor with chronic lymphocytic leukemia. Both conserved end residues are part of each CDR3. A D gene is named only where the DNA matches it firmly. Rows may omit the clone size; those that give it use once, few, many or a size class.

TRBV5-6	TRBD2	TRBJ2-1	-	CASSLVSSGSGRYNEQFF	TGTGCCAGCAGCTTGGTATCTAGCGGGAGCGGAAGGTACAATGAGCAGTTCTTC
TRBV20-1	TRBD1	TRBJ2-7	-	CSAETGEEQYF	TGCAGTGCTGAGACAGGGGAAGAGCAGTACTTC
TRBV6-5	TRBD1	TRBJ1-4	-	CASSYEGQGYEKLFF	TGTGCCAGCAGTTACGAAGGACAGGGGTATGAAAAACTGTTTTTT
TRBV7-9	TRBD1	TRBJ1-1	-	CASNQGARNTEAFF	TGTGCCAGCAACCAGGGGGCGAGGAACACTGAAGCTTTCTTT
TRBV5-1	TRBD2	TRBJ2-3	-	CASSLAGVGDTQYF	TGCGCCAGCAGTTTAGCGGGAGTGGGAGATACGCAGTATTTT
TRBV25-1	-	TRBJ2-3	-	CASSGDVDTQYF	TGTGCCAGCAGTGGGGATGTAGATACGCAGTATTTT
TRBV2	-	TRBJ1-2	-	CASIAGLSYGYTF	TGTGCCAGCATCGCAGGGTTGAGCTATGGCTACACCTTC
TRBV9	-	TRBJ2-7	-	CASSGDSYEQYF	TGTGCCAGCAGCGGGGACTCTTACGAGCAGTACTTC
TRBV7-2	-	TRBJ2-2	-	CASSKEAGGTGELFF	TGTGCCAGCAGCAAAGAGGCAGGTGGGACCGGGGAGCTGTTTTTT
TRBV4-1	-	TRBJ1-4	-	CASSPPPLGFEKLFF	TGCGCCAGCAGCCCACCGCCTCTGGGGTTTGAAAAACTGTTTTTT
TRBV4-3	-	TRBJ2-5	-	CASSQAGTGQVAQYF	TGCGCCAGCAGCCAAGCAGGGACTGGCCAGGTGGCCCAGTACTTC
TRBV7-9	-	TRBJ1-1	-	CASSTTPGIMNTEAFF	TGTGCCAGCAGCACGACCCCGGGTATAATGAACACTGAAGCTTTCTTT
TRBV7-2	TRBD1	TRBJ2-2	-	CASSPDRVTGELFF	TGTGCCAGCAGCCCGGACAGGGTCACCGGGGAGCTGTTTTTT
TRBV18	-	TRBJ2-1	-	CASSLTELYNEQFF	TGTGCCAGCTCACTGACAGAACTTTACAATGAGCAGTTCTTC
TRBV7-2	TRBD1	TRBJ2-3	-	CASSSRQGITDTQYF	TGTGCCAGCAGCTCACGACAGGGAATCACAGATACGCAGTATTTT
TRBV25-1	TRBD1	TRBJ2-2	-	CASGPAPGQRAGELFF	TGTGCCAGCGGCCCTGCACCGGGACAGAGGGCCGGGGAGCTGTTTTTT
TRBV29-1	-	TRBJ1-2	-	CSVESDRLPGYTF	TGCAGCGTTGAGTCCGACAGATTACCTGGCTACACCTTC
TRBV5-1	TRBD2	TRBJ2-7	-	CASSLEGTSGREQYF	TGCGCCAGCAGCTTGGAGGGGACTAGCGGGAGAGAGCAGTACTTC
TRBV4-2	TRBD2	TRBJ2-7	-	CASSQTTSGSSYEQYF	TGTGCCAGCAGCCAAACGACTAGCGGGAGCTCCTACGAGCAGTACTTC
TRBV7-9	-	TRBJ2-7	-	CASSSRTEATYEQYF	TGTGCCAGCAGCTCCCGGACAGAAGCTACCTACGAGCAGTACTTC
TRBV2	-	TRBJ2-4	-	CASSQEDKNIQYF	TGTGCCAGCAGCCAGGAGGACAAAAACATTCAGTACTTC
TRBV5-1	TRBD2	TRBJ2-3	-	CASSVPGTSGGDTQYF	TGCGCCAGCAGCGTGCCGGGGACTAGCGGGGGAGATACGCAGTATTTT
TRBV18	TRBD2	TRBJ2-7	-	CASSPLGTSDEQYF	TGTGCCAGCTCACCTCTAGGGACTAGCGACGAGCAGTACTTC
TRBV12-2	-	TRBJ1-5	once	CASRLGLQGTGNQPQHF	TGTGCAAGTCGCTTAGGGCTACAGGGGACAGGCAATCAGCCCCAGCATTTT
TRBV11-2	TRBD2	TRBJ2-5	-	CASSRTSGGGQETQYF	TGTGCCAGCAGCCGGACTAGCGGGGGGGGCCAAGAGACCCAGTACTTC
TRBV30	TRBD2	TRBJ2-7	-	CAWSVIATSGSGEQYF	TGTGCCTGGAGTGTAATTGCAACTAGCGGGAGTGGGGAGCAGTACTTC
TRBV27	-	TRBJ2-7	many	CASSSFAGTIFYEQYF	TGTGCCAGCAGTTCGTTCGCCGGGACAATCTTCTACGAGCAGTACTTC
TRBV5-1	-	TRBJ2-2	-	CASSFGMHGELFF	TGCGCCAGCAGCTTTGGGATGCACGGGGAGCTGTTTTTT
TRBV4-2	TRBD1	TRBJ2-3	-	CASSQGTGDSTDTQYF	TGTGCCAGCAGCCAAGGGACAGGGGATAGCACAGATACGCAGTATTTT
TRBV19	TRBD1	TRBJ1-1	-	CASKRLTGGTNTEAFF	TGTGCCAGTAAACGTCTGACAGGGGGCACAAACACTGAAGCTTTCTTT
TRBV10-1	TRBD1	TRBJ1-1	-	CASSSGTANTEAFF	TGCGCCAGCAGTTCCGGGACAGCGAACACTGAAGCTTTCTTT
TRBV11-3	-	TRBJ2-2	-	CASSQRRTGRNTGELFF	TGTGCCAGCAGCCAGAGACGGACGGGAAGGAACACCGGGGAGCTGTTTTTT
TRBV19	TRBD1	TRBJ1-5	-	CASSSQGGQPQHF	TGTGCCAGTAGTAGTCAGGGGGGACAGCCCCAGCATTTT
TRBV19	TRBD1	TRBJ1-2	few	CASSTRTGGADGYTF	TGTGCCAGTAGCACCCGAACAGGGGGCGCAGATGGCTACACCTTC
TRBV5-1	-	TRBJ1-5	-	CASSLSGPQPQHF	TGCGCCAGCAGCTTGTCAGGGCCACAGCCCCAGCATTTT
TRBV4-3	-	TRBJ2-7	-	CASSQGLQGGYEQYF	TGCGCCAGCAGCCAAGGGCTACAGGGAGGCTACGAGCAGTACTTC
TRBV21-1	-	TRBJ1-2	once	CASTTGSYGYTF	TGTGCCAGCACCACAGGGTCCTATGGCTACACCTTC
TRBV2	-	TRBJ2-7	-	CATRDRVEQYF	TGTGCCACCCGGGACCGCGTCGAGCAGTACTTC
TRBV30	-	TRBJ1-3	-	CAWDGGNTIYF	TGTGCCTGGGACGGTGGAAACACCATATATTTT
TRBV7-7	TRBD2	TRBJ2-3	-	CASSMGLAADTQYF	TGTGCCAGCAGCATGGGACTAGCGGCAGATACGCAGTATTTT
TRBV7-9	-	TRBJ2-5	-	CASSPWGETQYF	TGTGCCAGCAGCCCTTGGGGAGAGACCCAGTACTTC
TRBV5-1	TRBD1	TRBJ2-7	-	CASSLTSLGQGSYEQYF	TGCGCCAGCAGCTTGACCTCCTTGGGACAGGGATCCTACGAGCAGTACTTC
TRBV7-8	TRBD2	TRBJ2-1	-	CASSSTSGRANEQFF	TGTGCCAGCAGCTCCACTAGCGGGAGGGCGAATGAGCAGTTCTTC
TRBV14	-	TRBJ1-3	-	CASSQAYTGNTIYF	TGTGCCAGCAGCCAAGCGTACACTGGAAACACCATATATTTT
TRBV7-9	TRBD2	TRBJ2-7	-	CASSRSTSSGSSYEQYF	TGTGCCAGCAGCCGTAGTACGTCTAGCGGGAGCTCCTACGAGCAGTACTTC
TRBV2	-	TRBJ2-5	-	CASSGLETQYF	TGTGCCAGCAGTGGGTTGGAGACCCAGTACTTC
TRBV5-1	-	TRBJ2-3	-	CASSLTSYTDTQYF	TGCGCCAGCAGCTTGACTAGCTACACAGATACGCAGTATTTT